The 13 T cell receptor beta chains in this list originate from one sample, sequenced in a study of T cell responses to AZD1222 COVID-19 vaccine. Generated by immunoSEQ multiplex PCR, the TCRdb table keeps only in-frame clones and is missing some. The sample holds 100,000 to 130,000 clones, about 89% seen once. The sample was peripheral blood, taken 28 days after the second AZD1222 dose. The receptors here all came from an adult who received the AZD1222 COVID-19 vaccine.

The V call is TRBV7-6, the J call TRBJ2-7, with 8 bases that match TRBD1. V shed 5 bases and J 2 bases; nucleotides not matched to a gene: 8. This CDR3 has 15 amino acids. CDR1 SGHVS and CDR2 FNYEAQ come from the germline V gene. The CDR3 here is CASSTGQGGTYEQYF. In nucleotides, the CDR3 is TGTGCCAGCAGCACAGGACAGGGTGGTACCTACGAGCAGTACTTC.

The chain couples TRBV18 to TRBJ2-2, with unresolved D. The germline V and J ends were trimmed by 3 bases and 4 bases, with 12 bases remaining between them. Germline V gene data show CDR1 as KGHSH and CDR2 as LQKENI. The length of the CDR3 is 15 residues. For the CDR3, the DNA is TGTGCCAGCTCACCGGACGTCCCGGGCACCGGGGAGCTGTTTTTT. As protein: CASSPDVPGTGELFF.

The V call is TRBV19, the J call TRBJ1-3, with TRBD1 identical over 7 bases. This CDR3 has 17 residues. The germline gives CDR1 LNHDA, CDR2 SQIVND (reference sequence). With V trimmed by 3 bases and J by 1 base, 9 bases remained unmatched. The CDR3 region is CASSMRRDRLSGNTIYF. For the CDR3, the DNA is TGTGCCAGTAGTATGCGCCGGGACAGATTATCTGGAAACACCATATATTTT.

The chain employs TRBV9 and TRBJ2-4; D uncertain. The V and J ends lost 0 bases and 0 bases respectively, with 4 bases between them. CDR3 size: 14 residues. CDR1 is SGDLS, CDR2 YYNGEE, per germline. Here the CDR3 DNA reads TGTGCCAGCAGCGTAGATGTAGCCAAAAACATTCAGTACTTC. This translates into CASSVDVAKNIQYF.

The CDR3 DNA is TGTGCCAGCAGCCCTGGACGGGACTACATTCTACGAGGGCAGTACTTC. This sequence encodes CASSPGRDYILRGQYF. The J gene is TRBJ2-7, the V gene TRBV14, with 7 bases aligning to TRBD2. The CDR3 totals 16 residues. V was clipped by 4 bases and J by 9 bases; unmatched bases: 18. Germline V gives CDR1 SGHDN, CDR2 FVKESK.

The chain is built from TRBV7-2 and TRBJ2-5, with 13 bases identical to TRBD2. After removal of 5 bases from V and 5 bases from J, the junction contained 11 bases not matched to a gene. CDR1 is SGHTA and CDR2 is FQGNSA in the germline V gene. This CDR3 is 17 amino acids long. CDR3 DNA sequence: TGTGCCAGCAGCCCCCCGGGACTAGCGGGAAATAAGGAGACCCAGTACTTC. Encoded protein: CASSPPGLAGNKETQYF.

The chain has TRBV7-6 and TRBJ1-2, with D uncertain. V lost 1 base and J lost 4, with 10 bases in between. This CDR3 is built from 14 residues. Germline assignment: CDR1 SGHVS and CDR2 FNYEAQ. The CDR3 nucleotides are TGTGCCAGCAGCTTAGATCAGGACCTCTATGGCTACACCTTC. This sequence encodes CASSLDQDLYGYTF. Based on the CDR3 plus reference TRBV7-6 and TRBJ1-2, the full variable domain is GAGVSQSPRYKVTKRGQDVALRCDPISGHVSLYWYRQALGQGPEFLTYFNYEAQQDKSGLPNDRFSAERPEGSISTLTIQRTEQRDSAMYRCASSLDQDLYGYTFGSGTRLTVV.

The rearrangement joins TRBV11-2 to TRBJ1-6; unclear D gene. Trimming stripped 5 bases from V and 0 bases from J, with 14 bases between. The germline CDR1 and CDR2 sequences are SGHAT and FQNNGV. There are 17 residues in the CDR3. CDR3 DNA: TGTGCCAGCAGCCGATCAGCCATGGTCTCCTATAATTCACCCCTCCACTTT. It yields the protein CASSRSAMVSYNSPLHF.

J is TRBJ2-3 and V is TRBV4-2; D call uncertain. Per germline, CDR1 LGHNA and CDR2 YNFKEQ. The CDR3 extends over 14 amino acids. V lost 3 bases and J lost 0, with 7 bases in between. The CDR3 DNA reads TGTGCCAGCAGCCACCCGACTAGCACAGATACGCAGTATTTT. It encodes CASSHPTSTDTQYF.

V usage is TRBV10-2 and J usage is TRBJ2-7, with D possibly being TRBD1 or TRBD2 (7 bases each). Germline assignment: CDR1 WSHSY and CDR2 SAAADI. Trimming stripped 6 bases from V and 3 bases from J, with 15 bases between. CDR3 length: 14 amino acids. The CDR3 region is CASRSGGGGYEQYF. CDR3 DNA: TGCGCCAGCAGATCAGGGGGGGGAGGCTACGAGCAGTACTTC.

In this sample, this clone turned up a few times. The chain has TRBV6-1 and TRBJ1-5; the D gene is possibly TRBD1 (6 bases). V was clipped by 4 bases and J by 4 bases, with 17 bases between them. The germline gives CDR1 MNHNS, CDR2 SASEGT. The length of the CDR3 is 16 residues. DNA for the CDR3: TGTGCCAGCAGTGTGCAGGGGACCGGGCTTAATCAGCCCCAGCATTTT. Translating gives CASSVQGTGLNQPQHF.

V and J are TRBV2 and TRBJ1-5, with D possibly TRBD1 on 5 matching bases. Trimming took 7 bases from V and 5 from J, leaving 15 bases between them. The CDR3 loop spans 14 amino acids. Germline V gene data show CDR1 as SNHLY and CDR2 as FYNNEI. CDR3 nucleotides: TGTGCCAGCAAAAGGAGGGACGGGGATCAGCCCCAGCATTTT. Its translation is CASKRRDGDQPQHF.

The rearrangement joins TRBV28 to TRBJ1-1, with no clear D. The germline V gene encodes CDR1 MDHEN and CDR2 SYDVKM. Trimming removed 1 base from V and 4 bases from J, with 10 bases in between. The CDR3 runs 14 residues. CDR3 sequence: CASSLSPSGTEAFF. The CDR3 DNA follows: TGTGCCAGCAGTTTATCTCCCAGCGGCACTGAAGCTTTCTTT.